This TCR beta chain is drawn from a study of blood T cell repertoires in COVID-19. As processed by the authors: The assay estimated nucleated cells by amplifying reference gene primers. The table came from immunoSEQ multiplex PCR; TCRdb's copy has only in-frame clones and leaves some out. The D gene and trimming were derived from the DNA, and the V and J assignments and clone size from that table. The sample shows around 100,000 clones, less than 90% of them seen only once. The V gene end was trimmed by 5 bases and the J gene end by 2 bases; junction bases not matched to a gene: 8. CDR3 length equals 16 residues. Germline-derived CDR1 and CDR2 are MDHEN and SYDVKM.

The chain employs TRBV28 and TRBJ2-7, with 11 bases aligning to TRBD2. Material for sequencing was peripheral blood. This TCR was sampled from an elderly man with acute or convalescent COVID-19. CDR3 in DNA: TGTGCCAGCAGTAACTCCGGGACTAGCGGTCCCTACGAGCAGTACTTC. Protein: CASSNSGTSGPYEQYF.